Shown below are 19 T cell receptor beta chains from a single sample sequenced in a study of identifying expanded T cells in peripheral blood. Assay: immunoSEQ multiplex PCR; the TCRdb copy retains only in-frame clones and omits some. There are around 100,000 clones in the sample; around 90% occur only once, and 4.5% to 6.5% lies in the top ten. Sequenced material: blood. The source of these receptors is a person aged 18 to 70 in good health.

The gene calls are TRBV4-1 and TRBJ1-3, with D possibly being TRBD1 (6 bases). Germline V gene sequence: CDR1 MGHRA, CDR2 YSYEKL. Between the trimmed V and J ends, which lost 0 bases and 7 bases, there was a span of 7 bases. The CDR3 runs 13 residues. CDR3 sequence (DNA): TGCGCCAGCAGCCAAGATGGGGGCAACACCATATATTTT. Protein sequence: CASSQDGGNTIYF.

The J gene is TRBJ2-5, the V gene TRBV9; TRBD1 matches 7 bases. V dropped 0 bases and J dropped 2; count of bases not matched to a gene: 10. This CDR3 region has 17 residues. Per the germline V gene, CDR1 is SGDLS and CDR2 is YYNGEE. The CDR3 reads CASSVGSTGRPQETQYF. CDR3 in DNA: TGTGCCAGCAGCGTAGGCTCGACAGGGAGACCGCAAGAGACCCAGTACTTC.

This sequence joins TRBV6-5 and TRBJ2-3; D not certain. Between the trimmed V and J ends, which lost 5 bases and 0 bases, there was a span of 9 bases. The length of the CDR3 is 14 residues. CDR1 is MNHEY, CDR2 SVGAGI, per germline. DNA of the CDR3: TGTGCCAGCAGTCCCCGATTTAGCACAGATACGCAGTATTTT. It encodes CASSPRFSTDTQYF.

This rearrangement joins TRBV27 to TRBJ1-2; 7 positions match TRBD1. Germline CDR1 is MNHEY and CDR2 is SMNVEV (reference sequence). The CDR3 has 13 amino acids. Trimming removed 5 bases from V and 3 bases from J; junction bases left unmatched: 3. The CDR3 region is CASSIRGYYGYTF. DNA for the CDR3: TGTGCCAGCAGTATCAGGGGGTACTATGGCTACACCTTC.

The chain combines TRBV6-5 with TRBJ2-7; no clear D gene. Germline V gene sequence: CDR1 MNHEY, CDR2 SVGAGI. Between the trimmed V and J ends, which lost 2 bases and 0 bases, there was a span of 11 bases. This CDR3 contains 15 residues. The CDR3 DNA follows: TGTGCCAGCAGTTACGGAATTCAAAGCTCCTACGAGCAGTACTTC. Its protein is CASSYGIQSSYEQYF.

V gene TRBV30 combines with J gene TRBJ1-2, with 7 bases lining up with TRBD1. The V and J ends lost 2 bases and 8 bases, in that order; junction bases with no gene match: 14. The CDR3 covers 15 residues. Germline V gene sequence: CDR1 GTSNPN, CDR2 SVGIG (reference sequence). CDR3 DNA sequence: TGTGCCTGGAGTTCCCCCAGAGGGGGCGCGGGCGGCTACACCTTC. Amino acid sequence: CAWSSPRGGAGGYTF.

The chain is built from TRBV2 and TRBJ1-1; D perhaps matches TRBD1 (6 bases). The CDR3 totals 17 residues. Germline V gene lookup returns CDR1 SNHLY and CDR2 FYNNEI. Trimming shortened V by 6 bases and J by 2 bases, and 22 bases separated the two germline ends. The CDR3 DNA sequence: TGTGCCAGCAGACCCATGGGAGGACAGTCTCTTAACACTGAAGCTTTCTTT. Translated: CASRPMGGQSLNTEAFF.

The CDR3 sequence: CAAEGGEAFF. The CDR3 DNA is TGTGCCGCGGAAGGGGGTGAAGCTTTCTTT. The chain has TRBV7-9 and TRBJ1-1; D possibly corresponds to TRBD1 (6 bases). CDR1 and CDR2 from the germline V gene are SEHNR and FQNEAQ (reference sequence). The CDR3 is made up of 10 amino acids. The V and J ends lost 11 bases and 7 bases respectively, with 11 bases between them.

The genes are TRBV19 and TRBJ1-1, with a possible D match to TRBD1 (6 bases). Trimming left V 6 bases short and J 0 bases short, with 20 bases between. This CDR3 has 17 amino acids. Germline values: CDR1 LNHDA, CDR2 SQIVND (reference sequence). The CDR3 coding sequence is TGTGCCAGTAGCTTAATCTTGGACAGAAGCATGAACACTGAAGCTTTCTTT. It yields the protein CASSLILDRSMNTEAFF.

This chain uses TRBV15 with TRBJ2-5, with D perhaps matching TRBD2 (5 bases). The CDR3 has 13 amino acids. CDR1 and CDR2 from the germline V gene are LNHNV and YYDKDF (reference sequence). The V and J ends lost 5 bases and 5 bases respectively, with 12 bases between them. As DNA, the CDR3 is TGTGCCACCAGCCCTCGTAGCGTGGAGACCCAGTACTTC. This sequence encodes CATSPRSVETQYF.

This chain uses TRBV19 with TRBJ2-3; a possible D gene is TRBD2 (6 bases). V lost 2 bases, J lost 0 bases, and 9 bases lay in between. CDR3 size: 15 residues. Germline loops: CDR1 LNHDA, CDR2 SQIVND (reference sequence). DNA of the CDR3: TGTGCCAGTAGTATACAGCGGGCGAGCACAGATACGCAGTATTTT. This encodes CASSIQRASTDTQYF.

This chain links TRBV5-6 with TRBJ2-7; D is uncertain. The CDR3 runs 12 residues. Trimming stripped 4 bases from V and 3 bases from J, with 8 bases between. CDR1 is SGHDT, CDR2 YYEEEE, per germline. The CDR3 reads CASSPNRYEQYF. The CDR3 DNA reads TGTGCCAGCAGCCCGAATCGCTACGAGCAGTACTTC.

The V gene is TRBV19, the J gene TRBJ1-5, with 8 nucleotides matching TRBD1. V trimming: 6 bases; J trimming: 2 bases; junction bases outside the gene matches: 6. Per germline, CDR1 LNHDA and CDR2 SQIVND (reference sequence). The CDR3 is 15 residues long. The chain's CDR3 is CASRQGEGGNQPQHF. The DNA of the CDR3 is TGTGCCAGTAGACAGGGGGAGGGGGGCAATCAGCCCCAGCATTTT.

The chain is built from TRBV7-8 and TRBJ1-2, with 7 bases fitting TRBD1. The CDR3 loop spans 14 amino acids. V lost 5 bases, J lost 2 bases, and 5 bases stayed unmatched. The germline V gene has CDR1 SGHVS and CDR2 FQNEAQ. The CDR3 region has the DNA TGTGCCAGCAGCCCCTCGACAGGGAACTATGGCTACACCTTC. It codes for CASSPSTGNYGYTF.

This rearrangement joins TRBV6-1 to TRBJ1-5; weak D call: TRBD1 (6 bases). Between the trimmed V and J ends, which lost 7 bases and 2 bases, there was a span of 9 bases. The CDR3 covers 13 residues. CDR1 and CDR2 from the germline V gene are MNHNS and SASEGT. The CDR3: CASTSGGNQPQHF. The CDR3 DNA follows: TGTGCCAGCACTTCAGGGGGCAATCAGCCCCAGCATTTT.

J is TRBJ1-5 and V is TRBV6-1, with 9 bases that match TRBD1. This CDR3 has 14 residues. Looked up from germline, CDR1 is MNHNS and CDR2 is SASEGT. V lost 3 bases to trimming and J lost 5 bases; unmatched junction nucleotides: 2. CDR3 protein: CASSDGTGYQPQHF. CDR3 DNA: TGTGCCAGCAGTGACGGGACAGGGTATCAGCCCCAGCATTTT.

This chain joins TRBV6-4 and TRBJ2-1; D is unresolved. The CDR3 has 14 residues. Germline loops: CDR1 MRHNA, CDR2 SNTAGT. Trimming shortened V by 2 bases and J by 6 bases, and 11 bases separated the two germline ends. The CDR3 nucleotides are TGTGCCAGCAGTGACGGGTACCCCTCCAATGAGCAGTTCTTC. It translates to CASSDGYPSNEQFF.

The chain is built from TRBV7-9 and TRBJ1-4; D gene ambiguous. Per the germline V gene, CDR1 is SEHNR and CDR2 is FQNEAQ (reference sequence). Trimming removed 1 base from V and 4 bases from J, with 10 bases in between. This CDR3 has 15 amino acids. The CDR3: CASSLVTVGNEKLFF. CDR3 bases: TGTGCCAGCAGCTTAGTTACAGTCGGTAATGAAAAACTGTTTTTT.

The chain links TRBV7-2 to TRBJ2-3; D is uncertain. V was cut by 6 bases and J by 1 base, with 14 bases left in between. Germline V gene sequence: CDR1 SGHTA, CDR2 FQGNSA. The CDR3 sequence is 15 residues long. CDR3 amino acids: CASSFTSGGTDTQYF. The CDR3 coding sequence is TGTGCCAGCAGTTTTACGTCCGGCGGCACAGATACGCAGTATTTT.